This T cell receptor beta chain was sequenced in a study of CD8 T cells in ankylosing spondylitis. Construction of TCR beta libraries was performed using quantitative 5'-RACE with molecular barcodes. TCRdb re-called the 5' RACE reads with MiXCR, one entry per CDR3 protein. The sample gives around 220,000 distinct CDR3 sequences, around 17% of which show up once; approximately 46% is in the top ten. Concerning this clonotype: The target antigen is unknown.

The study, taken as a whole, reports: Seemingly distinctive of ankylosing spondylitis blood was a TCR beta motif formed by eight highly homologous variants. Disease-linked clones were reportedly significantly enriched in matched ankylosing spondylitis synovial fluid.

The CDR3 totals 14 residues. V was shortened by 10 bases and J by 8 bases, with 23 bases between the two germline ends. Germline loops: CDR1 SEHNR, CDR2 FQNEAQ (reference sequence). The sequencing input was blood, either unsorted or a sorted T cell fraction (not recorded which). The TCR comes from a male donor with ankylosing spondylitis. J is TRBJ1-2 and V is TRBV7-9; possible D gene TRBD1, 6 bases. The CDR3 DNA reads as TGTGCCACCCTAGGACAGCTCGACAAGGGAGGCTACACCTTC. Translating it yields CATLGQLDKGGYTF.